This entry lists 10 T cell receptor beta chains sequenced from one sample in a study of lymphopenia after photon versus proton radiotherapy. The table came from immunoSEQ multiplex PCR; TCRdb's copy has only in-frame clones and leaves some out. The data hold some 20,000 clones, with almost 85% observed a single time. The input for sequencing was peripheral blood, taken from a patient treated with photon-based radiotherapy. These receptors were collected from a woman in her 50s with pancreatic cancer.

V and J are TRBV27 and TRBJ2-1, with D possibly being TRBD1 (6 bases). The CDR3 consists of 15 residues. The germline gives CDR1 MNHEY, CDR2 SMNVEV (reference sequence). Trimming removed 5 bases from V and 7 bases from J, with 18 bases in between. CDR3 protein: CASSPRRGEVNEQFF. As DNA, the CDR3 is TGTGCCAGCAGTCCCCGCAGGGGAGAGGTGAATGAGCAGTTCTTC.

This chain's CDR3 is CASSPPAGRLTDTQYF. CDR3 bases: TGTGCCAGCAGCCCCCCGGCTGGCAGGCTGACAGATACGCAGTATTTT. This chain joins TRBV7-9 and TRBJ2-3; no firm D call. The CDR3 contains 16 residues. The V gene's germline CDR1 is SEHNR and CDR2 FQNEAQ (reference sequence). Trimming shortened V by 5 bases and J by 3 bases, and 18 bases separated the two germline ends.

The DNA for the CDR3 is TGTGCCAGCTCACCGAGGGGACTAGCGACAGATACGCAGTATTTT. This sequence encodes CASSPRGLATDTQYF. V usage is TRBV18 and J usage is TRBJ2-3; 10 bases align to TRBD2. The CDR3 totals 15 residues. With 3 bases clipped from V and 3 bases from J, the junction kept 3 bases outside the gene matches. CDR1 is KGHSH and CDR2 is LQKENI in the germline V gene. Full variable domain (missing parts from reference TRBV18 and TRBJ2-3): NAGVMQNPRHLVRRRGQEARLRCSPMKGHSHVYWYRQLPEEGLKFMVYLQKENIIDESGMPKERFSAEFPKEGPSILRIQQVVRGDSAAYFCASSPRGLATDTQYFGPGTRLTVL.

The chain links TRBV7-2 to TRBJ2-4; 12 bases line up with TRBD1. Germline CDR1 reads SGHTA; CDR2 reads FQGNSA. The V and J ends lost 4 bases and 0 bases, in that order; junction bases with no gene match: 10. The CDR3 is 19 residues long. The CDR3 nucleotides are TGTGCCAGCAGCTACAAACCGGGACAGGGGGCAGTAGCCAAAAACATTCAGTACTTC. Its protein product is CASSYKPGQGAVAKNIQYF.

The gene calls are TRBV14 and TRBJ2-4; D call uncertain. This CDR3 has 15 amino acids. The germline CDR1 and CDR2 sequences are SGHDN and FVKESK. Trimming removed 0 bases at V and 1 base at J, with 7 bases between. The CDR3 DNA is TGTGCCAGCAGCCAAGACGGGCGGGCCAAAAACATTCAGTACTTC. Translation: CASSQDGRAKNIQYF.

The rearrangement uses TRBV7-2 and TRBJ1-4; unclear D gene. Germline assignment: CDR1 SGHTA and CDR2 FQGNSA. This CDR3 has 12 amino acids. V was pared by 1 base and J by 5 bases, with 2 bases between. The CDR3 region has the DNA TGTGCCAGCAGCTTAGGGAATGAAAAACTGTTTTTT. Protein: CASSLGNEKLFF.

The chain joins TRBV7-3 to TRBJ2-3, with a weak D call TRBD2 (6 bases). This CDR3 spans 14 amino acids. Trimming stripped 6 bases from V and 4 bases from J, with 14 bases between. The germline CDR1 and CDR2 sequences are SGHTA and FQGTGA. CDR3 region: CASSRGGFADTQYF. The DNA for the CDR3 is TGTGCCAGCAGTAGAGGAGGGTTTGCAGATACGCAGTATTTT.

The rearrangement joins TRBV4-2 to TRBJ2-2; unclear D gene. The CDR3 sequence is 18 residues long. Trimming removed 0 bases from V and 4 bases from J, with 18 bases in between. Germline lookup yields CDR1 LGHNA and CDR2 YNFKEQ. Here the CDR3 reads CASSQDSPGWSATGELFF. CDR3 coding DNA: TGTGCCAGCAGCCAAGATTCCCCCGGCTGGTCGGCCACCGGGGAGCTGTTTTTT.

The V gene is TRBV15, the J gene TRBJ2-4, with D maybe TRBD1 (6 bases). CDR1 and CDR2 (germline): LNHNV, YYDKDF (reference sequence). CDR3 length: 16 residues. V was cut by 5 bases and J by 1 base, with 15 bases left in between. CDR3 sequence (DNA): TGTGCCACCAGCCAATCCCCGGACAGCGCCAAAAACATTCAGTACTTC. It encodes CATSQSPDSAKNIQYF. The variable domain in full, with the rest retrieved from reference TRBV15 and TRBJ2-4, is DAMVIQNPRYQVTQFGKPVTLSCSQTLNHNVMYWYQQKSSQAPKLLFHYYDKDFNNEADTPDNFQSRRPNTSFCFLDIRSPGLGDTAMYLCATSQSPDSAKNIQYFGAGTRLSVL.

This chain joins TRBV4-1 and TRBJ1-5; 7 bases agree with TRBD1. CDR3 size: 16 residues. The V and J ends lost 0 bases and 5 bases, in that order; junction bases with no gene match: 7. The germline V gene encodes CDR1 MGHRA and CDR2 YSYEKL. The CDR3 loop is CASSQDPTGRYQPQHF. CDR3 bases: TGCGCCAGCAGCCAAGATCCGACAGGGAGGTATCAGCCCCAGCATTTT.